This T cell receptor beta chain was documented in a study of OX40 agonist ivuxolimab in advanced cancers. Overall study context: Dose-escalation patients suffered from hepatocellular carcinoma, melanoma, renal cell or head and neck cancer. Allowance was made for prior anti-PD-1, anti-PD-L1 or anti-CTLA-4 therapy, and roughly 40% had some.

Sequencing used immunoSEQ multiplex PCR; TCRdb keeps in-frame clones, though not all of them. The repertoire consists of 90,000 to 100,000 clones, with 88% occurring once and the leading ten covering around 0.8%. This CDR3 is 14 amino acids long. Looked up from germline, CDR1 is SGHDT and CDR2 is YYEEEE. After removal of 0 bases from V and 11 bases from J, the junction contained 9 bases not matched to a gene. The clonotype originates from an adult with an advanced solid tumor such as melanoma, head and neck, liver or kidney cancer. Source: CD4+ or CD8+ T cells sorted from blood, taken in a trial of the OX40 agonist ivuxolimab. This chain joins TRBV5-6 and TRBJ1-1, with 8 bases fitting TRBD1. CDR3 sequence: CASSLEDRGTMAFF. CDR3 sequence (DNA): TGTGCCAGCAGCTTGGAAGACAGGGGTACGATGGCTTTCTTT.